The 11 T cell receptor beta chains listed next were all sequenced from one sample in a study of CD8 T cells in ankylosing spondylitis. TCRdb redid the calling of the 5' RACE reads with MiXCR, one entry per CDR3 protein. The sample has some 450,000 distinct CDR3 sequences, roughly a sixth seen once. Findings of the study overall: A motif of 7 to 9 highly homologous TCR beta variants was seen as apparently characteristic of ankylosing spondylitis blood.

For these receptors, no antigen is known. Sequenced input: blood, either unsorted or a sorted T cell fraction (not recorded which). These receptor sequences come from a male donor with ankylosing spondylitis.

About this clonotype itself: The junction does not match germline at one end; this may be a read error. The chain is built from TRBV7-8 and TRBJ1-4, with D uncertain. The CDR3 covers 18 residues. Per germline, CDR1 SGHVS and CDR2 FQNEAQ. Here the CDR3 DNA reads TGTGCCACCAGCTTAAGGGCAGCTCAGTCTTCAACTAATGAAAAACTGTTTTTT. Residues: CATSLRAAQSSTNEKLFF.

The J gene is TRBJ2-2, the V gene TRBV6-1; 11 positions agree with TRBD1. This CDR3 contains 11 residues. Germline CDR1 and CDR2: MNHNS and SASEGT. V trimming: 8 bases; J trimming: 13 bases; junction bases outside the gene matches: 3. This CDR3 reads CASRTGGRLFF. The CDR3 DNA reads as TGTGCCAGCCGGACAGGGGGCAGGCTGTTTTTT.

This chain links TRBV29-1 with TRBJ1-2; 8 nucleotides align to TRBD1. The CDR3 consists of 15 residues. V was clipped by 4 bases and J by 5 bases; unmatched bases: 12. Germline CDR1 is SQVTM and CDR2 is ANQGSEA. CDR3 protein: CSVAAGGSRGYGYTF. DNA for the CDR3: TGCAGCGTTGCGGCAGGGGGCTCCCGAGGGTATGGCTACACCTTC.

Only a few counts were recorded for this clonotype. The rearrangement links TRBV6-5 to TRBJ2-1, with a weak D call TRBD2 (5 bases). Germline V gene data show CDR1 as MNHEY and CDR2 as SVGAGI. Trimming took off 0 bases at V and 5 bases at J, with 17 bases between the two ends. There are 17 residues in the CDR3. CDR3 DNA: TGTGCCAGCAGTTACTCCAGACCTACTAGACCCCACAATGAGCAGTTCTTC. Protein sequence: CASSYSRPTRPHNEQFF.

This clonotype was detected only a few times. The chain couples TRBV5-1 to TRBJ1-1; D might be TRBD1 (6 bases). Germline CDR1 reads SGHRS; CDR2 reads YFSETQ. The CDR3 extends over 16 amino acids. V lost 7 bases and J lost 1, with 20 bases in between. The chain's CDR3 is CASSPGAAGANTEAFF. CDR3 coding DNA: TGCGCCAGCTCCCCGGGGGCGGCGGGGGCGAACACTGAAGCTTTCTTT.

This clonotype showed up many times. The CDR3 DNA reads as TGCAGCGTTGAAGTCTCGGGACAGATGAACACTGAAGCTTTCTTT. It codes for CSVEVSGQMNTEAFF. V and J are TRBV29-1 and TRBJ1-1; 7 bases fit TRBD1. The CDR3 contains 15 residues. CDR1 SQVTM and CDR2 ANQGSEA come from the germline V gene. V gave up 1 base and J gave up 0 bases; unmatched junction bases: 5.

The chain uses TRBV5-1 and TRBJ2-7; weak D call: TRBD1 (5 bases). CDR1 is SGHRS and CDR2 is YFSETQ in the germline V gene. Trimming shortened V by 0 bases and J by 5 bases, and 9 bases separated the two germline ends. This CDR3 spans 13 amino acids. The CDR3 nucleotides read TGCGCCAGCAGCTTGGACAGGCCCCACGAGCAGTACTTC. This encodes CASSLDRPHEQYF.

This clonotype came up a few times. The genes are TRBV28 and TRBJ1-4; D gene ambiguous. Deletions cut 5 bases from V and 4 bases from J, with 14 bases between. The CDR3 spans 15 residues. Germline V gives CDR1 MDHEN, CDR2 SYDVKM. The CDR3 here is CASSVRRMINEKLFF. The CDR3 DNA is TGTGCCAGCAGTGTTCGGCGAATGATTAATGAAAAACTGTTTTTT.

The V gene is TRBV21-1, the J gene TRBJ2-4; TRBD1, the D gene given by the table, was not confirmed from the DNA. TRBV21-1 is labeled a pseudogene. This CDR3 spans 12 amino acids. The CDR3 nucleotides are TGTGCCAGCACCCCTGGGGGGGGCGGAAAATACTTC. Protein product: CASTPGGGGKYF.

This clonotype was counted at least ten times. This chain links TRBV5-1 with TRBJ1-5, with D uncertain. From germline, CDR1 is SGHRS and CDR2 YFSETQ. The CDR3 is 14 residues long. V shed 0 bases and J shed 7 bases, with 11 bases lying between them. The CDR3 DNA follows: TGCGCCAGCAGCTTGGTAGGAGATGGGCAGCCCCAGCATTTT. It translates to CASSLVGDGQPQHF.

The gene calls are TRBV5-1 and TRBJ2-7, with 8 bases aligning to TRBD1. The length of the CDR3 is 15 residues. V dropped 0 bases and J dropped 4; count of bases not matched to a gene: 6. Germline lookup yields CDR1 SGHRS and CDR2 YFSETQ. The CDR3 coding sequence is TGCGCCAGCAGCTTGGACGCAGGGGGCTTTTACGAGCAGTACTTC. This sequence encodes CASSLDAGGFYEQYF. The whole variable domain, remainder taken from reference TRBV5-1 and TRBJ2-7, is KAGVTQTPRYLIKTRGQQVTLSCSPISGHRSVSWYQQTPGQGLQFLFEYFSETQRNKGNFPGRFSGRQFSNSRSEMNVSTLELGDSALYLCASSLDAGGFYEQYFGPGTRLTVT.